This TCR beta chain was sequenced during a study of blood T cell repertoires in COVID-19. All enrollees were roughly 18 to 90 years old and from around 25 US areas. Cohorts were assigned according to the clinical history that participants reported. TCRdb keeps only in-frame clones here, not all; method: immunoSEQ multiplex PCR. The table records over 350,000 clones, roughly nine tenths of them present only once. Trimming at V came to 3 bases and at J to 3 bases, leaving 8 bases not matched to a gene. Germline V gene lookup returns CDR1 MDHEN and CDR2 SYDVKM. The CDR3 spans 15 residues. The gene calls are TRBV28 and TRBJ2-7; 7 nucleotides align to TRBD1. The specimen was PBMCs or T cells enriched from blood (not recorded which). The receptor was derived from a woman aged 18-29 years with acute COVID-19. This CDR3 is CASSFRGQVRYEQYF. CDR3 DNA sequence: TGTGCCAGCAGTTTCCGAGGACAGGTCCGCTACGAGCAGTACTTC.